In its sample, the clone carrying this T cell receptor (beta chain) was seen a few times. As yet, its antigen is unknown. This entry is derived from a study of OX40 agonist ivuxolimab in advanced cancers. In the study overall: Three partial responders included one hepatocellular carcinoma patient and two cutaneous melanoma patients.

Sequencing was performed with immunoSEQ multiplex PCR; in TCRdb, only in-frame clones are kept and a portion is missing. The sample holds about 73,000 clones; approximately 90% are singletons and the top ten take approximately 0.51%. General study points: The study did not work out the antigen specificity of the expanded peripheral T cells.

Sampling of blood occurred at baseline, cycle 4 day 1, and cycle 7 day 1. Germline V gene data show CDR1 as SGHDN and CDR2 as FVKESK. The CDR3 is made up of 12 amino acids. After removal of 4 bases from V and 4 bases from J, the junction contained 0 bases not matched to a gene. The specimen was CD4+ or CD8+ T cells sorted from blood, collected in a trial of the OX40 agonist ivuxolimab. This rearrangement joins TRBV14 to TRBJ1-2; 7 bases map to TRBD1. This TCR was sampled from an adult with an advanced solid tumor such as melanoma, head and neck, liver or kidney cancer. The chain's CDR3 is CASSRTGYGYTF. Written as DNA, the CDR3 is TGTGCCAGCAGCCGGACAGGCTATGGCTACACCTTC.